This T cell receptor (beta chain) was sequenced during a study of cytomegalovirus exposure and HLA in healthy donors. CDR1 SGDLS and CDR2 YYNGEE come from the germline V gene. This CDR3 region has 21 residues. V trimming: 4 bases; J trimming: 2 bases; junction bases outside the gene matches: 19. Vbeta (60) and Jbeta (13) primers were used in the PCR. Profiling relied on immunoSEQ multiplex PCR, and the TCRdb table lists in-frame clones only, not all of them. This sample has about 73,000 clones; roughly 70% occur once, and the top ten carry roughly 12%. This chain joins TRBV9 and TRBJ2-6; 9 positions match TRBD1. The specimen was PBMCs. The clonotype comes from a man between 65 and 85 years old in good health and CMV-seronegative. The CDR3 DNA is TGTGCCAGCAGCAAGACCGGGACAGGGTTTTTTAGTTTACCTGGGGCCAACGTCCTGACTTTC. This codes for CASSKTGTGFFSLPGANVLTF. Supplemented by reference TRBV9 and TRBJ2-6, the full variable domain reads DSGVTQTPKHLITATGQRVTLRCSPRSGDLSVYWYQQSLDQGLQFLIQYYNGEERAKGNILERFSAQQFPDLHSELNLSSLELGDSALYFCASSKTGTGFFSLPGANVLTFGAGSRLTVL.